What follows are 18 T cell receptor beta chains derived from one specimen sequenced in a study of shared clonotypes between healthy human individuals. In the naive CD8 group, cells lacked CD45RO and were positively selected for CCR7, so terminally differentiated effector memory CD45RA+ cells were left out. Assay used: immunoSEQ multiplex PCR; TCRdb lists only in-frame clones, some missing. The data contain a few million clones, roughly 95% of them seen just once; the ten biggest clones take up roughly 1.7%. The sequenced sample was naive CD8+ T cells from PBMCs. The receptors originated from a man aged 18 to 30 in good health. Some clones in this sample may be carry-over from other donors' samples.

This chain links TRBV4-1 with TRBJ1-1, with 8 positions matching TRBD1. CDR1 is MGHRA, CDR2 YSYEKL, per germline. The CDR3 has 15 amino acids. V lost 0 bases to trimming and J lost 9 bases; unmatched junction nucleotides: 9. CDR3 sequence reads: CASSQDRTGNTQAFF. The CDR3 DNA reads TGCGCCAGCAGCCAAGATCGGACAGGGAACACCCAAGCTTTCTTT.

The rearrangement uses TRBV28 and TRBJ1-5, with a weak D call TRBD1 (5 bases). V shed 7 bases and J shed 4 bases, with 14 bases lying between them. The germline CDR1 and CDR2 sequences are MDHEN and SYDVKM. The CDR3 contains 14 residues. The CDR3 bases are TGTGCCAGCACCGGGGCCGCGATTAATCAGCCCCAGCATTTT. This codes for CASTGAAINQPQHF.

The chain couples TRBV10-2 to TRBJ2-2; 8 bases line up with TRBD2. The CDR3 contains 16 residues. Trimming at V came to 2 bases and at J to 0 bases, leaving 2 bases not matched to a gene. The germline V gene encodes CDR1 WSHSY and CDR2 SAAADI. The CDR3: CASSEELAANTGELFF. The CDR3 DNA reads TGCGCCAGCAGTGAGGAACTAGCGGCGAACACCGGGGAGCTGTTTTTT.

The chain combines TRBV6-1 with TRBJ2-5, with 10 bases lining up with TRBD2. There are 16 residues in the CDR3. Trimming cost V 3 bases and J 5 bases; bases outside gene matches: 9. CDR1 and CDR2 (germline): MNHNS, SASEGT. CDR3 nucleotides: TGTGCCAGCAGTGAGGGGCCTAGCGGGAGTGGGGAGACCCAGTACTTC. The encoded protein is CASSEGPSGSGETQYF.

V gene TRBV4-1 combines with J gene TRBJ2-7, with 8 bases that match TRBD2. V was clipped by 0 bases and J by 3 bases; unmatched bases: 10. CDR1 is MGHRA and CDR2 is YSYEKL in the germline V gene. The CDR3 is 17 residues long. In nucleotides, the CDR3 is TGCGCCAGCAGCCAAGATGGCGAACGGGAGGGCCTCTACGAGCAGTACTTC. This gives the protein CASSQDGEREGLYEQYF.

V and J are TRBV19 and TRBJ1-5, with TRBD1 matching over 7 bases. V shed 3 bases, J shed 1 base, and the junction held 3 bases outside the gene matches. The CDR3 runs to 15 residues. The germline gives CDR1 LNHDA, CDR2 SQIVND (reference sequence). CDR3 loop: CASSIWGQSNQPQHF. The DNA for the CDR3 is TGTGCCAGTAGTATTTGGGGACAGAGCAATCAGCCCCAGCATTTT.

The gene calls are TRBV9 and TRBJ1-4; 7 nucleotides align to TRBD1. Germline CDR1 SGDLS, CDR2 YYNGEE. The V gene end was trimmed by 3 bases and the J gene end by 6 bases; junction bases not matched to a gene: 5. The CDR3 is 14 amino acids. CDR3 residues: CASSGRDSHEKLFF. In nucleotides, the CDR3 is TGTGCCAGCAGCGGACGGGACAGCCATGAAAAACTGTTTTTT.

The rearrangement joins TRBV7-2 to TRBJ2-7; the D is unclear. CDR3 length: 17 amino acids. The V end lost 5 bases, the J end lost 3 bases, and 23 bases lay between the germline ends. In germline, CDR1 is SGHTA, CDR2 FQGNSA. Written as DNA, the CDR3 is TGTGCCAGCAGCCGGATCACTAAGGCGCGCCGGATCTACGAGCAGTACTTC. It is translated as CASSRITKARRIYEQYF.

V usage is TRBV19 and J usage is TRBJ2-1, with D uncertain. Per the germline V gene, CDR1 is LNHDA and CDR2 is SQIVND (reference sequence). The V end lost 5 bases, the J end lost 9 bases, and 11 bases lay between the germline ends. The CDR3 has 12 residues. The CDR3 loop is CASSQDGSEQFF. The DNA for the CDR3 is TGTGCCAGTAGTCAGGATGGAAGTGAGCAGTTCTTC.

This sequence joins TRBV7-8 and TRBJ2-3, with 14 bases aligning to TRBD2. The CDR3 contains 21 residues. From germline, CDR1 is SGHVS and CDR2 FQNEAQ. Unmatched junction bases numbered 16, after V lost 2 bases and J lost 3 bases. The CDR3: CASSLKPAGTSGSSLTDTQYF. Here the CDR3 DNA reads TGTGCCAGCAGCTTAAAACCGGCCGGGACTAGCGGGAGTTCGTTAACAGATACGCAGTATTTT.

The chain uses TRBV15 and TRBJ1-1; the D is unclear. CDR1 is LNHNV and CDR2 is YYDKDF in the germline V gene (reference sequence). V was trimmed by 3 bases and J by 3 bases, leaving 14 bases between them. The CDR3 is 15 amino acids. CDR3 protein: CATSRTLGVDTEAFF. The CDR3 DNA reads as TGTGCCACCAGCAGGACACTCGGGGTTGACACTGAAGCTTTCTTT.

In DNA, the CDR3 is TGCAGCGTCTTTAGCGGGAGGAACTACGAGCAGTACTTC. As protein: CSVFSGRNYEQYF. V and J are TRBV29-1 and TRBJ2-7, with TRBD2 identical over 10 bases. V lost 6 bases and J lost 3; bases outside the gene matches: 5. This CDR3 spans 13 amino acids. The germline V gene encodes CDR1 SQVTM and CDR2 ANQGSEA.

The rearrangement uses TRBV25-1 and TRBJ1-1; D is possibly TRBD1 (5 bases). CDR3 length equals 11 residues. Trimming removed 6 bases at V and 6 bases at J, with 8 bases between. CDR1 and CDR2 (germline): MGHDK, SYGVNS. Here the CDR3 reads CASSRGAEAFF. DNA for the CDR3: TGTGCCAGCAGCCGGGGGGCTGAAGCTTTCTTT.

The chain combines TRBV27 with TRBJ1-6; D is undetermined. V was pared by 6 bases and J by 9 bases, with 12 bases between. From germline, CDR1 is MNHEY and CDR2 SMNVEV (reference sequence). The CDR3 runs 13 residues. CDR3 sequence (DNA): TGTGCCAGCAGCTCCATAATGGGTTCACCCCTCCACTTT. This gives the protein CASSSIMGSPLHF.

The V and J genes are TRBV18 and TRBJ2-1; 9 bases line up with TRBD1. The germline CDR1 and CDR2 sequences are KGHSH and LQKENI. V shed 0 bases and J 9 bases; nucleotides not matched to a gene: 15. This CDR3 is 18 amino acids long. DNA for the CDR3: TGTGCCAGCTCACCACCGAGGGGGGAGGACAGGGGAATTGGTGAGCAGTTCTTC. This translates into CASSPPRGEDRGIGEQFF.

V gene TRBV5-1 combines with J gene TRBJ1-2; possibly TRBD1 for D (6 bases). Germline V gives CDR1 SGHRS, CDR2 YFSETQ. This CDR3 has 18 amino acids. Trimming shortened V by 4 bases and J by 0 bases, and 22 bases separated the two germline ends. The CDR3 spells CASSLGGGRGTTNYGYTF. In nucleotides, the CDR3 is TGCGCCAGCAGCCTTGGGGGCGGACGAGGCACAACTAACTATGGCTACACCTTC.

V and J are TRBV27 and TRBJ2-2; D remains unclear. The germline V gene has CDR1 MNHEY and CDR2 SMNVEV (reference sequence). V was trimmed by 8 bases and J by 6 bases, leaving 16 bases between them. The CDR3 has 14 amino acids. Here the CDR3 reads CASGEGSSPGELFF. CDR3 DNA sequence: TGTGCCAGCGGAGAAGGAAGCTCCCCCGGGGAGCTGTTTTTT.

V gene TRBV4-3 combines with J gene TRBJ1-5; D perhaps matches TRBD1 (6 bases). Trimming left V 0 bases short and J 6 bases short, with 12 bases between. Germline V gene sequence: CDR1 LGHNA, CDR2 YSLEER. This CDR3 spans 15 amino acids. The DNA of the CDR3 is TGCGCCAGCAGCCAAGATATAGGGGGGGGTCAGCCCCAGCATTTT. This encodes CASSQDIGGGQPQHF.